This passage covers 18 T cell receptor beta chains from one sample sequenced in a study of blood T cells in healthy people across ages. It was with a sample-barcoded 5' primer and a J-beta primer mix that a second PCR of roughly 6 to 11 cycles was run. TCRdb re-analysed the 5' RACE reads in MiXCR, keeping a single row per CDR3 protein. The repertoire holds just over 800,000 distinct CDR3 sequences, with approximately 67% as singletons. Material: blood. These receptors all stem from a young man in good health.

The CDR3 coding sequence is TGTGCCAGCAGCTTAAGGGGGTTTAACACCGGGGAGCTGTTTTTT. It yields the protein CASSLRGFNTGELFF. The chain links TRBV7-3 to TRBJ2-2; tentatively, D is TRBD1 or TRBD2 (5 bases each). The V end was cut by 1 base, the J end by 2 bases, with 8 bases between. The CDR3 is 15 residues long. Germline-derived CDR1 and CDR2 are SGHTA and FQGTGA. Variable domain in full (rest from reference TRBV7-3 and TRBJ2-2): GAGVSQTPSNKVTEKGKYVELRCDPISGHTALYWYRQSLGQGPEFLIYFQGTGAADDSGLPNDRFFAVRPEGSVSTLKIQRTERGDSAVYLCASSLRGFNTGELFFGEGSRLTVL.

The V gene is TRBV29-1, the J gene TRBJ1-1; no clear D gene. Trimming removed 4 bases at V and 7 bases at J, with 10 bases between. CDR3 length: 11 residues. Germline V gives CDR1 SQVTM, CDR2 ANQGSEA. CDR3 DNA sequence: TGCAGCGTTGTTTACCGGGGTGAAGCTTTCTTT. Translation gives CSVVYRGEAFF.

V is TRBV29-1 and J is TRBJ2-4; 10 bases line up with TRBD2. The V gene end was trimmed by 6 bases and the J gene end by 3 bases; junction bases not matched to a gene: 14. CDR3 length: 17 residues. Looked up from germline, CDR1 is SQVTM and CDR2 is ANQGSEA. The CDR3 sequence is CSVREYSGGPNKNIQYF. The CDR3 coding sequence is TGCAGCGTGAGGGAATATAGCGGGGGGCCAAACAAAAACATTCAGTACTTC.

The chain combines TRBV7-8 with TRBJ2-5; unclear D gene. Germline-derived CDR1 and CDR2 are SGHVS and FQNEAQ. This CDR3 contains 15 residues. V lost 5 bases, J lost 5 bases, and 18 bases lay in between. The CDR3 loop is CASSHSGLRWETQYF. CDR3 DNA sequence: TGTGCCAGCAGCCACAGTGGGTTGCGTTGGGAGACCCAGTACTTC.

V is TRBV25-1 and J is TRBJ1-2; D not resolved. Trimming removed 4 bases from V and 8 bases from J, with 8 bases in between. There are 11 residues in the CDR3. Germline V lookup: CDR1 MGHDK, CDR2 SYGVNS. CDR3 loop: CASSGGWGYTF. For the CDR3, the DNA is TGTGCCAGCAGTGGGGGTTGGGGCTACACCTTC.

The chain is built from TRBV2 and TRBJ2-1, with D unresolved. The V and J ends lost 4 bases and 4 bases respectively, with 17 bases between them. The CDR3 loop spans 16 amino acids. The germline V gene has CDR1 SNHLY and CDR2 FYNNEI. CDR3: CASSVGVSRVYNEQFF. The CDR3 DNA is TGTGCCAGCAGTGTTGGTGTGAGCCGCGTTTACAATGAGCAGTTCTTC.

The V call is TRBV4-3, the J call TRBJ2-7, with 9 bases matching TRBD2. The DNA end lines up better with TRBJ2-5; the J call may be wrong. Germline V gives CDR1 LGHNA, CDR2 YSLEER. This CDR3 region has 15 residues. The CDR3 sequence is CASSQSSGNQETQYF. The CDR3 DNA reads TGCGCCAGCAGCCAGTCTAGCGGGAACCAAGAGACCCAGTACTTC.

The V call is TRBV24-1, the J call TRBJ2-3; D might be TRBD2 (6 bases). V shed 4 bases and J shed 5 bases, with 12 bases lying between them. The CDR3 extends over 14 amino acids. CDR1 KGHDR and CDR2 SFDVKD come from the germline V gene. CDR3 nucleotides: TGTGCCACCAGTGAGTGGGGGACTCAAGATACGCAGTATTTT. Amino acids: CATSEWGTQDTQYF.

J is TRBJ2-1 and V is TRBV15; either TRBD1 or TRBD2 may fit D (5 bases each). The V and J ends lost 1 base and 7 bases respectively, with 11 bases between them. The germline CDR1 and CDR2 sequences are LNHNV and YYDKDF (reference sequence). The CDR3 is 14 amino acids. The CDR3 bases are TGTGCCACCAGCAGAGTGGGACGACGGAATGAGCAGTTCTTC. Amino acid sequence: CATSRVGRRNEQFF.

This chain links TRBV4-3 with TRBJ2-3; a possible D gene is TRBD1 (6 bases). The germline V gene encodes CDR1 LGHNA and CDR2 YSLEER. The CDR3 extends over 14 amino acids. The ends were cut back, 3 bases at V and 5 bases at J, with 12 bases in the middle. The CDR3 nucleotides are TGCGCCAGCAGCCAGGGGGTACAGGGAGATACGCAGTATTTT. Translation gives CASSQGVQGDTQYF.

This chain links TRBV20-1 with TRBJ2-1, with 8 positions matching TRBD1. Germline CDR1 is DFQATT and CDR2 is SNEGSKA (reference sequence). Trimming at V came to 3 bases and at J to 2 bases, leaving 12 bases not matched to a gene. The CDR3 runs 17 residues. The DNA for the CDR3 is TGCAGTGCTAGGGACAGGGAAATCCCCTGGGCCTACAATGAGCAGTTCTTC. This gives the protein CSARDREIPWAYNEQFF.

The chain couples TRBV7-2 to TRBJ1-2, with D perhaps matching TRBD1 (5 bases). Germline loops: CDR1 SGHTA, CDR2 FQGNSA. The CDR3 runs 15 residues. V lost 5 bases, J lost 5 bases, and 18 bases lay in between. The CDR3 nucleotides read TGTGCCAGCAGCCCTCCCTCGGGACGGGATTATGGCTACACCTTC. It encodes CASSPPSGRDYGYTF.

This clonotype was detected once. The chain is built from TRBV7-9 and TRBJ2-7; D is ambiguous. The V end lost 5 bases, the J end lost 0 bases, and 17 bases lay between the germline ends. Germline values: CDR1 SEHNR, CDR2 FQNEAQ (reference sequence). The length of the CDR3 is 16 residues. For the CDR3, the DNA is TGTGCCAGCAGCCCGGGTTTGGTGGCAGGCTCCTACGAGCAGTACTTC. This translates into CASSPGLVAGSYEQYF. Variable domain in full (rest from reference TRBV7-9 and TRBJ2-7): DTGVSQNPRHKITKRGQNVTFRCDPISEHNRLYWYRQTLGQGPEFLTYFQNEAQLEKSRLLSDRFSAERPKGSFSTLEIQRTEQGDSAMYLCASSPGLVAGSYEQYFGPGTRLTVT.

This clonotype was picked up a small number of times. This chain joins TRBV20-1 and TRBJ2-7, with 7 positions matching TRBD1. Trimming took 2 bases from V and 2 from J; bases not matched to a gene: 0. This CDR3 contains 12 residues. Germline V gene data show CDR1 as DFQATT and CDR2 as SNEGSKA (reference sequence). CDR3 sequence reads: CSARQGAYEQYF. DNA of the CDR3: TGCAGTGCTAGACAGGGGGCCTACGAGCAGTACTTC.

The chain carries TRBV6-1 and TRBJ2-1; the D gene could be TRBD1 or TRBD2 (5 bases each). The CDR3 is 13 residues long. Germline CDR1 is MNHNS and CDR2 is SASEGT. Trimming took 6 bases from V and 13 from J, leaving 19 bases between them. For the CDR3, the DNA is TGTGCCAGCAGAGAAACTACCTGGGACGGCCAGTTCTTC. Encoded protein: CASRETTWDGQFF.

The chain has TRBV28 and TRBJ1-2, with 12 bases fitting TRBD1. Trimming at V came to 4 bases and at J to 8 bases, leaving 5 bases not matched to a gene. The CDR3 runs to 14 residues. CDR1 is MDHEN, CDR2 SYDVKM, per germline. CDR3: CASSWDRGRWGYTF. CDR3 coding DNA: TGTGCCAGCAGTTGGGACAGGGGGCGGTGGGGCTACACCTTC.

The CDR3: CSVGAFQETQYF. CDR3 bases: TGCAGCGTCGGGGCCTTCCAAGAGACCCAGTACTTC. The rearrangement links TRBV29-1 to TRBJ2-7; tentatively, D is TRBD1 or TRBD2 (5 bases each). The J call may be faulty, since TRBJ2-5 better matches the DNA end. CDR1 and CDR2 from the germline V gene are SQVTM and ANQGSEA. The CDR3 sequence is 12 residues long.

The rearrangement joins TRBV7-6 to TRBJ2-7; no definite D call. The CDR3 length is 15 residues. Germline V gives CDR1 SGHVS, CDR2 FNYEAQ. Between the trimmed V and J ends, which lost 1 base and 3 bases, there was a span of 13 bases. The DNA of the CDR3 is TGTGCCAGCAGCTTAGGTAGGCGACTCGTCTACGAGCAGTACTTC. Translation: CASSLGRRLVYEQYF.